The rows below give T cell receptor beta chains drawn from one sample of a study of T-cell reconstitution after alpha-beta-depleted transplantation in children. TCRdb fed the PCR reads into MiXCR, producing one record per CDR3 protein. The data contain around 450,000 distinct CDR3 sequences, 10% to 13% of them singletons. The sample in question was PBMCs, obtained before TCRalphabeta/CD19-depleted stem cell transplant. Every receptor here comes from a child aged 2-15 years with inherited bone marrow failure, due to receive a stem cell transplant. Each CDR3 is given with its conserved first and last residue. The D gene is left open where the match is weak. Size is stated for part of the rows, as once, few or many counts, or as a class when the clone is expanded.

abundance	len	v_gene	d_gene	j_gene	CDR3aa	CDR3nt
many	15	TRBV12-3/TRBV12-4	TRBD1	TRBJ2-3	CASSLGDRETDTQYF	TGTGCCAGCAGTCTAGGGGACAGGGAGACAGATACGCAGTATTTT
many	17	TRBV4-3	TRBD2	TRBJ2-3	CASSQPTSGRALDTQYF	TGCGCCAGCAGCCAGCCCACTAGCGGGAGGGCCTTGGATACGCAGTATTTT
many	12	TRBV10-2	NA	TRBJ2-5	CASGVPAETQYF	TGCGCCAGCGGGGTTCCCGCAGAGACCCAGTACTTC
many	14	TRBV28	NA	TRBJ2-5	CASSFRNLRETQYF	TGTGCCAGCAGCTTCAGGAACCTCCGGGAGACCCAGTACTTC
many	15	TRBV20-1	TRBD2	TRBJ2-5	CSAGSTSGSGGTQYF	TGCAGTGCTGGTTCGACTAGCGGGAGTGGGGGGACCCAGTACTTC
many	14	TRBV7-2	NA	TRBJ2-7	CASAPASGTYEQYF	TGTGCCAGCGCCCCCGCTTCAGGGACCTACGAGCAGTACTTC
NA	15	TRBV10-3	NA	TRBJ2-7	CAISDNFGSSYEQYF	TGTGCCATCAGTGATAACTTCGGGAGCTCCTACGAGCAGTACTTC
many	16	TRBV11-2	TRBD2	TRBJ2-1	CASSLGVAGGGNEQFF	TGTGCCAGCAGCTTAGGGGTAGCGGGAGGGGGCAATGAGCAGTTCTTC
NA	14	TRBV12-3/TRBV12-4	TRBD1	TRBJ2-5	CASSFTGVGETQYF	TGTGCCAGCAGTTTTACAGGGGTTGGAGAGACCCAGTACTTC
many	13	TRBV27	NA	TRBJ2-5	CASSWVPKETQYF	TGTGCCAGCAGTTGGGTCCCAAAAGAGACCCAGTACTTC
many	16	TRBV10-3	TRBD1	TRBJ2-2	CAISEADRADTGELFF	TGTGCCATCAGTGAGGCCGACAGGGCCGACACCGGGGAGCTGTTTTTT
many	14	TRBV7-9	NA	TRBJ2-7	CASSLAGLDYEQYF	TGTGCCAGCAGCTTAGCGGGCCTGGACTACGAGCAGTACTTC
NA	15	TRBV19	TRBD1	TRBJ1-1	CASNRGDRGDTEAFF	TGTGCCAGTAACCGGGGGGACAGGGGAGACACTGAAGCTTTCTTT
NA	15	TRBV6-2/TRBV6-3	TRBD2	TRBJ2-1	CASSMSSGRSNEQFF	TGTGCCAGCAGTATGAGTAGCGGGAGGAGTAATGAGCAGTTCTTC
many	14	TRBV27	TRBD2	TRBJ2-7	CASSLSAGGHEQYF	TGTGCCAGCAGTTTATCTGCGGGGGGCCACGAGCAGTACTTC
many	14	TRBV7-9	NA	TRBJ1-1	CASSLRAPFTEAFF	TGTGCCAGCAGCTTACGGGCCCCATTCACTGAAGCTTTCTTT
many	16	TRBV29-1	TRBD2	TRBJ2-7	CSVAMSLSGRSYEQYF	TGCAGCGTTGCCATGAGTCTAAGCGGGAGATCCTACGAGCAGTACTTC
NA	18	TRBV15	NA	TRBJ1-3	CVTSRDLPGAFRGNTIYF	TGTGTCACCAGCAGAGACCTACCAGGGGCCTTCCGAGGAAACACCATATATTTT
many	12	TRBV4-2	NA	TRBJ2-2	CASSQDLGELFF	TGTGCCAGCAGCCAAGATCTCGGGGAGCTGTTTTTT
many	15	TRBV2	TRBD2	TRBJ2-7	CASRGVSGRSYEQYF	TGTGCCAGCAGAGGGGTTAGCGGGAGGAGTTACGAGCAGTACTTC
few	15	TRBV5-1	NA	TRBJ2-6	CASSFHLSGANVLTF	TGCGCCAGCAGCTTCCACCTTTCTGGGGCCAACGTCCTGACTTTC
NA	15	TRBV19	NA	TRBJ1-5	CASSTTRIPNQPQHF	TGTGCCAGTAGTACCACAAGGATTCCCAATCAGCCCCAGCATTTT
NA	18	TRBV20-1	TRBD1	TRBJ1-6	CSARPGQGFGGWNSPLHF	TGCAGTGCTAGACCGGGACAGGGTTTTGGTGGGTGGAATTCACCCCTCCACTTT
many	15	TRBV10-3	TRBD1	TRBJ1-1	CATKPGQIMNTEAFF	TGTGCCACCAAACCGGGACAGATAATGAACACTGAAGCTTTCTTT
few	16	TRBV7-2	TRBD2	TRBJ2-1	CASSLMGGRSYNEQFF	TGTGCCAGCAGCTTAATGGGGGGGAGGTCCTACAATGAGCAGTTCTTC
many	14	TRBV7-9	NA	TRBJ1-2	CASSSQAGGYGYTF	TGTGCCAGCAGCTCCCAGGCCGGGGGCTATGGCTACACCTTC
many	14	TRBV10-2	TRBD2	TRBJ2-7	CASSKQAGGVEQYF	TGCGCCAGCAGTAAGCAAGCGGGAGGGGTTGAGCAGTACTTC
NA	17	TRBV18	NA	TRBJ2-4	CASSSDRQLLAKNIQYF	TGTGCCAGCTCATCTGATAGGCAACTTCTAGCCAAAAACATTCAGTACTTC
NA	15	TRBV19	TRBD1	TRBJ1-5	CASRPQGARNQPQHF	TGTGCCAGTAGACCACAGGGGGCGCGTAATCAGCCCCAGCATTTT
many	14	TRBV20-1	TRBD2	TRBJ2-7	CSAGRGLAGYEQYF	TGCAGTGCTGGGAGGGGACTAGCGGGCTACGAGCAGTACTTC
NA	15	TRBV2	TRBD2	TRBJ2-1	CASSEEASGRDEQFF	TGTGCCAGCAGTGAAGAGGCTAGCGGGAGAGATGAGCAGTTCTTC
many	13	TRBV6-6	NA	TRBJ2-1	CASSGLRYNEQFF	TGTGCCAGCAGCGGGCTAAGGTACAATGAGCAGTTCTTC
few	16	TRBV4-3	TRBD2	TRBJ2-1	CASSQSGTTLYNEQFF	TGCGCCAGCAGCCAGTCAGGGACTACCCTCTACAATGAGCAGTTCTTC